Listed below are T cell receptor beta chains from one sample, sequenced in a study of chemoradiotherapy in HPV16-positive cancers. Clones were sequenced by immunoSEQ multiplex PCR, and TCRdb holds only the in-frame ones, with some missing. The sample lists 15,000 to 20,000 clones, 60% to 80% occurring once. This material was collected from a patient who underwent chemoradiotherapy. The receptors come from a human donor with HPV-associated anogenital cancer. Both conserved end residues are part of each CDR3. The D gene is left open where the match is weak. Not all rows give a size; the values are once, few, many and, for expanded clones, a class.

d_call	v_call	clone_size	j_call	cdr3_aa	cdr3_nt
NA	TRBV7-2	NA	TRBJ2-7	CASSFASGSYEQYF	TGTGCCAGCAGCTTTGCATCCGGATCCTACGAGCAGTACTTC
TRBD1	TRBV19	few	TRBJ2-6	CASRKQGALGANVLTF	TGTGCCAGTAGGAAACAGGGGGCGCTTGGGGCCAACGTCCTGACTTTC
NA	TRBV4-2	few	TRBJ1-6	CASSQDSGPGSYNSPLHF	TGTGCCAGCAGCCAAGATTCAGGGCCAGGCTCCTATAATTCACCCCTCCACTTT
NA	TRBV6-5	NA	TRBJ1-1	CASSSTGIGTEAFF	TGTGCCAGCAGTTCAACAGGGATCGGCACTGAAGCTTTCTTT
NA	TRBV2	NA	TRBJ1-1	CATPPRSGGMNTEAFF	TGTGCCACCCCCCCCAGGTCAGGAGGTATGAACACTGAAGCTTTCTTT
NA	TRBV5-4	few	TRBJ1-4	CASSLKGRANEKLFF	TGTGCCAGCAGCTTGAAGGGAAGGGCTAATGAAAAACTGTTTTTT
NA	TRBV10-3	NA	TRBJ1-1	CAISEGPQMNTEAFF	TGTGCCATCAGTGAGGGCCCTCAAATGAACACTGAAGCTTTCTTT
NA	TRBV11-3	NA	TRBJ2-1	CASSFGGARANEQFF	TGTGCCAGCAGCTTCGGGGGCGCCCGGGCCAATGAGCAGTTCTTC
NA	TRBV4-1	NA	TRBJ2-5	CASSQGARWASQETQYF	TGCGCCAGCAGCCAGGGAGCTAGATGGGCGTCCCAAGAGACCCAGTACTTC
NA	TRBV7-3	NA	TRBJ1-1	CASSLRGTEAFF	TGTGCCAGCAGCTTACGGGGGACTGAAGCTTTCTTT
NA	TRBV14	NA	TRBJ2-7	CASSGEGGRYEQYF	TGTGCCAGCAGCGGAGAGGGGGGCCGCTACGAGCAGTACTTC
NA	TRBV9	NA	TRBJ2-5	CASSVGSGLGETQYF	TGTGCCAGCAGCGTAGGGTCAGGGCTGGGAGAGACCCAGTACTTC
NA	TRBV18	NA	TRBJ1-1	CASSPSQGGGTEAFF	TGTGCCAGCTCACCATCACAGGGAGGGGGGACTGAAGCTTTCTTT
NA	TRBV5-4	NA	TRBJ1-2	CASSSTDTYGYTF	TGTGCCAGCAGCTCGACGGACACCTATGGCTACACCTTC
NA	TRBV11-3	once	TRBJ1-1	CASSQRGARNTEAFF	TGTGCCAGCAGTCAAAGGGGGGCGCGGAACACTGAAGCTTTCTTT
NA	TRBV12-5	NA	TRBJ2-7	CASGRYSEYEQYF	TGTGCTAGTGGTAGATACAGTGAATACGAGCAGTACTTC
TRBD1	TRBV6-5	few	TRBJ1-2	CASSYSRTGGNYGYTF	TGTGCCAGCAGTTACTCAAGGACAGGGGGTAACTATGGCTACACCTTC
NA	TRBV14	NA	TRBJ1-2	CASSQGIGYTF	TGTGCCAGCAGCCAAGGAATTGGCTACACCTTC
TRBD1	TRBV7-9	few	TRBJ2-7	CASSPTGYEQYF	TGTGCCAGCAGCCCGACAGGGTACGAGCAGTACTTC
NA	TRBV5-1	few	TRBJ2-2	CASSFATGNTGELFF	TGCGCCAGCAGCTTCGCTACAGGCAACACCGGGGAGCTGTTTTTT
NA	TRBV19	NA	TRBJ1-5	CASRNPRRNQPQHF	TGTGCCAGTAGAAACCCAAGGCGCAATCAGCCCCAGCATTTT
TRBD2	TRBV7-7	once	TRBJ2-2	CASSLSGGDTGELFF	TGTGCTAGCAGCTTGAGCGGGGGGGACACCGGGGAGCTGTTTTTT
NA	TRBV6-5	NA	TRBJ1-5	CASSYSRTGQVQPQHF	TGTGCCAGCAGTTACTCGAGAACGGGACAAGTCCAGCCCCAGCATTTT
NA	TRBV7-3	NA	TRBJ1-1	CASSFHGNTEAFF	TGTGCCAGCAGCTTTCACGGGAACACTGAAGCTTTCTTT
TRBD1	TRBV5-1	once	TRBJ1-1	CASSLAGQVEAFF	TGCGCCAGCAGCTTGGCGGGACAGGTTGAAGCTTTCTTT
NA	TRBV6-4	few	TRBJ1-1	CASSLKTDTEAFF	TGTGCCAGCAGCCTAAAGACAGACACTGAAGCTTTCTTT
TRBD1	TRBV18	NA	TRBJ1-2	CASSQQGTAPNYGYTF	TGTGCCAGCTCACAACAGGGGACGGCTCCTAACTATGGCTACACCTTC
NA	TRBV7-2	NA	TRBJ2-6	CASSLKTAGANVLTF	TGTGCCAGCAGCTTAAAGACAGCTGGGGCCAACGTCCTGACTTTC
NA	TRBV18	few	TRBJ1-2	CASSTGTADGYTF	TGTGCCAGCTCTACGGGGACGGCCGATGGCTACACCTTC
NA	TRBV12-5	NA	TRBJ1-6	CASGLTQGNSPLHF	TGTGCTAGTGGTTTGACCCAGGGGAATTCACCCCTCCACTTT
NA	TRBV20-1	NA	TRBJ2-5	CSARRETQYF	TGCAGTGCTAGACGGGAGACCCAGTACTTC
TRBD1	TRBV30	once	TRBJ2-6	CAWTRGSSGANVLTF	TGTGCCTGGACCAGGGGGTCCTCTGGGGCCAACGTCCTGACTTTC
TRBD1	TRBV7-8	NA	TRBJ1-6	CASSNWGTGVSSPLHF	TGTGCCAGCAGCAACTGGGGGACAGGGGTGAGTTCACCCCTCCACTTT
NA	TRBV5-4	NA	TRBJ2-3	CASTPQRLELGTDTQYF	TGTGCCAGCACCCCGCAGCGTCTCGAATTAGGCACAGATACGCAGTATTTT
NA	TRBV4-1	NA	TRBJ1-4	CASSHAIQGRGEKLFF	TGCGCCAGCAGCCATGCTATACAGGGCCGCGGTGAAAAACTGTTTTTT
NA	TRBV27	NA	TRBJ1-5	CASSSYHRSHQPQHF	TGTGCCAGCAGCTCTTATCATCGATCCCATCAGCCCCAGCATTTT
NA	TRBV7-9	NA	TRBJ2-3	CASSPDRSSTDTQYF	TGTGCCAGCAGCCCCGACCGCTCTAGCACAGATACGCAGTATTTT
TRBD1	TRBV15	NA	TRBJ1-6	CATSTGTENSPLHF	TGTGCCACCTCCACCGGGACAGAAAATTCACCCCTCCACTTT
NA	TRBV4-1	NA	TRBJ2-3	CASTPQGAPTDTQYF	TGCGCCAGCACACCCCAGGGAGCACCCACAGATACGCAGTATTTT
TRBD1	TRBV11-1	once	TRBJ2-3	CASSWAGQGPDTQYF	TGTGCCAGCAGTTGGGCGGGACAGGGTCCAGATACGCAGTATTTT
NA	TRBV15	NA	TRBJ2-3	CATSRQVTDTQYF	TGTGCCACCAGTCGACAGGTTACAGATACGCAGTATTTT
NA	TRBV5-1	NA	TRBJ2-1	CASSSSGREYNEQFF	TGCGCCAGCAGCTCTTCGGGACGGGAATACAATGAGCAGTTCTTC